The TCR beta chain described here comes from a study of T cell responses to AZD1222 COVID-19 vaccine. This clone was seen only once. This CDR3 is 12 amino acids long. Trimming shortened V by 2 bases and J by 7 bases, and 9 bases separated the two germline ends. The germline gives CDR1 SEHNR, CDR2 FQNEAQ (reference sequence). Some clones are missing from TCRdb's copy, which holds only in-frame ones; the method was immunoSEQ multiplex PCR. Of about 180,000 clones in the sample, approximately 88% are singletons; the top ten hold approximately 1.6%. The TCR was taken from an adult in good health. J is TRBJ2-7 and V is TRBV7-9; no clear D. This material consisted of peripheral blood, taken on day 0 of AZD1222 vaccination. The CDR3 nucleotides are TGTGCCAGCAGCTTAAATTTGAAAGAGCAGTACGTC. Translated, it gives CASSLNLKEQYV.